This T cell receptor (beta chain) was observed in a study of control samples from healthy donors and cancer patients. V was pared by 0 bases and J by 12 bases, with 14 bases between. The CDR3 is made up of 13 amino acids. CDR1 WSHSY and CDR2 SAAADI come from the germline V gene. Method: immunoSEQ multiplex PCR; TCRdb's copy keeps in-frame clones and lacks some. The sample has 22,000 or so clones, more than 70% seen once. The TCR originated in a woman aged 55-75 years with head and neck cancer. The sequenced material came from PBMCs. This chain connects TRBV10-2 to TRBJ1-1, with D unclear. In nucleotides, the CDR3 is TGCGCCAGCAGTGAGTCGACTTGGGCTCACTCTTTCTTT. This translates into CASSESTWAHSFF.